The T cell receptor beta chain described here comes from a study of technical replicates of blood from a few donors (dated by TCRdb to 2016 to 2017). As encoded in the germline V gene (reference sequence), CDR1 is GTSNPN while CDR2 is SVGIG. V lost 1 base and J lost 1 base; the stretch between them is 8 bases long. From the cysteine up to the phenylalanine, the CDR3 has a length of 14 residues. Solely the CDR3 DNA is kept, with 42 bases framed from the first base. Library creation used the immunoSEQ multiplex PCR assay. TCRdb took this table from immuneACCESS and kept in-frame rearrangements with V and J called. Such tables lack part of the clones; where checked against another copy, unresolved V genes explain under half of the gap, and the rest is unexplained. Recorded for this sample are around 80,000 clones; 89% of them occurred a single time. Of the sample, 0.41% is held by the ten largest clones.

Concerning this clone itself: Its antigen is not yet known. Base quality data are lacking; no much larger clone is found one base away.

The chain joins TRBV30 to TRBJ2-4, with TRBD1 perhaps the D gene, on 6 matching bases. Material for sequencing was T cells isolated from PBMCs. The sequence was collected from a human donor in good health. The DNA reads TGTGCCTGGAGTGCAGACAGGGCCAAAAACATTCAGTACTTC. Translated, this gives CAWSADRAKNIQYF.